This section outlines one T cell receptor (beta chain) sequence together with its context. Germline and junction disagree at one end, which may indicate a read error. The germline CDR1 and CDR2 sequences are SGHKS and YYEKEE (reference sequence). There are 16 residues in the CDR3. This entry belongs to a study of tumor and adjacent non-tumor tissue in lung cancer. Looking at the study overall: The cohort had approximately 12 adenocarcinoma, 2 squamous cell and 1 small cell patients.

The library came from three nested PCR rounds adapted from ARM-PCR protocols. TCRdb re-analysed the multiplex PCR reads in MiXCR, keeping a single row per CDR3 protein. Among 90,000 to 100,000 distinct CDR3 sequences listed, less than 85% were seen once. RNA was extracted from bulk tissue without any cell sorting. Distant lung tissue was collected more than 3 cm away from the tumor edge. The rearrangement joins TRBV5-5 to TRBJ2-3; 11 nucleotides agree with TRBD2. The sequencing sample was made of distant non-tumor lung tissue. The TCR was taken from a man between 60 and 70 years old with small cell lung cancer. The CDR3 coding sequence is TGTGCCTGCAGCTTGGAGCTAGCGGGAGGTCGGGATACGAAGTATTTT. This translates into CACSLELAGGRDTKYF.